The source of this T cell receptor (beta chain) is a study of blood T cell repertoires in COVID-19. Original processing notes: Researchers report that nucleated cell counts were estimated from reference gene primer amplification. Sequenced by immunoSEQ multiplex PCR; TCRdb stores in-frame clones only, minus some. V and J calls and clone size come straight from that table; D and trimming were deduced from the DNA. The table shows around 87,000 clones, with roughly 79% occurring only once. V lost 5 bases to trimming and J lost 7 bases; unmatched junction nucleotides: 7. The germline CDR1 and CDR2 sequences are SEHNR and FQNEAQ (reference sequence). The CDR3 consists of 13 residues.

This receptor was identified in a woman aged 80 or older with acute or convalescent COVID-19. The genes are TRBV7-9 and TRBJ2-7, with 8 bases matching TRBD1. The sequencing input was peripheral blood. CDR3 amino acids: CASSEGQGLEQYF. The CDR3 DNA reads TGTGCCAGCAGCGAAGGACAGGGATTGGAGCAGTACTTC.